This T cell receptor beta chain appears in the sequencing data of a study of vaccination effects on CD4 cells after COVID-19 (dated by TCRdb to between 2021 and 2022). For the study in its entirety: Two doses of either the BNT162b2 or the mRNA-1273 mRNA SARS-CoV-2 vaccine were administered to participants. The study compared SARS-CoV-2 spike-specific CD4+ TCR repertoires before and after mRNA vaccination in COVID-19 convalescent patients and infection-naive vaccine recipients. The full study included some 10 COVID-19 convalescent patients and a few SARS-CoV-2-naive healthy vaccine recipients. Cultures from other donors in the study were sequenced using the Oncomine TCR Beta short-read assay on an Illumina iSeq 100.

The CDR3 goes from the cysteine to the phenylalanine over 15 residues. The CDR3 DNA has 45 bases and is translated from base 1. Between the V and J ends, shortened by 2 bases and 1 base respectively, the junction contains 14 bases. From the germline V gene (reference sequence), CDR1 is GTSNPN and CDR2 is SVGIG. About this clone: Its antigen has not been determined. Nothing much larger sits one base from this clone, and base qualities are not available.

The ViraFEST assay stimulated PBMC with viral peptide pools and then used TCR sequencing to identify antigen-specific CD4+ T cell clonotypes by expansion. After less than 13 days of culture, CD4+ T cells were isolated with the EasySep CD4+ T cell isolation kit. Negative nucleocapsid antibody results before and after vaccination confirmed that the healthy vaccine recipients had no prior SARS-CoV-2 infection. A few million PBMC per well were cultured with about 10 ug/ml peptides in IMDM containing about 5% human AB serum, roughly 9.5 IU/ml IL-2 and gentamicin. On days 3 and 7, half of the culture medium was replaced with fresh IL-2-containing medium. Each peptide stimulation condition was cultured in triplicate wells unless otherwise noted. PBMC were separated from whole blood using Ficoll-Paque Plus gradient centrifugation and were then either cryopreserved at -140C or used fresh. Overlapping peptide pools spanned the spike proteins of SARS-CoV-2 and the common cold coronaviruses HCoV-NL63, HCoV-OC43 and HCoV-229E. Genomic DNA was extracted from cultured CD4+ T cells with the QIAamp micro DNA kit.

Study-level results and caveats: The study was limited by a small number of convalescent patients, and early post-infection timepoints were lacking. Among healthy vaccine recipients, nearly all vaccine-induced clones were SARS-CoV-2 mono-reactive, and only 1 of 255 was cross-reactive with common cold coronaviruses. Clones induced by infection and clones induced by vaccination both contracted markedly at late timepoints after vaccination, which fits with T cell responses waning over time.

The library was produced with the immunoSEQ multiplex PCR assay. DNA from the CD4+ T cells that had been cultured and isolated underwent TCR beta CDR3 sequencing. Per the source publication's procedure: The analysis removed non-productive TCR sequences, trimmed reads to the CDR3 region, and retained only CDR3s that were 7 or more amino acids long. Antigen-specific clonotypes were identified using the MANAFEST web app by comparison of expansion in peptide wells against reference cultures. To count as positive, a clone had to show expansion at FDR<0.05 compared with the reference and with all other wells, an odds ratio above 5, and a frequency above 0.1% in two replicate wells. A clonotype was defined as cross-reactive if the clonotype was significantly expanded both in SARS-CoV-2 spike wells and in at least one common cold coronavirus spike condition. CDR3 similarity was assessed by Levenshtein distance with the stringdist R package, and unrooted trees were built with ape in R 3.6.1. TCRdb stores this immuneACCESS table with in-frame sequences only. Part of the clones is absent; in the studies checked, under half of the shortfall reflects unresolved V genes, and no reason is known for the rest. V and J calls and clone size are as listed in that table; D and trimming were resolved from the DNA. Here the sample has tens of thousands of clones; roughly 78% occur a single time. 4% of the sample lies in the top ten.

The chain is assembled from TRBV30 and TRBJ2-5, and perhaps TRBD1 as D gene, on 6 matching bases. The sample in question was CD4+ T cells from PBMCs cultured with HCoV-OC43 spike peptides, obtained before COVID-19 vaccination. This specimen's cell subset or site label, interpreted: HCoV-OC43 spike overlapping peptide pool stimulation. The TCR sequence derives from a human donor who received a COVID-19 vaccine. This receptor has the CDR3 CAWSPRGPAQETQYF. Read as DNA, the sequence is TGTGCCTGGAGTCCCAGGGGACCCGCCCAAGAGACCCAGTACTTC.